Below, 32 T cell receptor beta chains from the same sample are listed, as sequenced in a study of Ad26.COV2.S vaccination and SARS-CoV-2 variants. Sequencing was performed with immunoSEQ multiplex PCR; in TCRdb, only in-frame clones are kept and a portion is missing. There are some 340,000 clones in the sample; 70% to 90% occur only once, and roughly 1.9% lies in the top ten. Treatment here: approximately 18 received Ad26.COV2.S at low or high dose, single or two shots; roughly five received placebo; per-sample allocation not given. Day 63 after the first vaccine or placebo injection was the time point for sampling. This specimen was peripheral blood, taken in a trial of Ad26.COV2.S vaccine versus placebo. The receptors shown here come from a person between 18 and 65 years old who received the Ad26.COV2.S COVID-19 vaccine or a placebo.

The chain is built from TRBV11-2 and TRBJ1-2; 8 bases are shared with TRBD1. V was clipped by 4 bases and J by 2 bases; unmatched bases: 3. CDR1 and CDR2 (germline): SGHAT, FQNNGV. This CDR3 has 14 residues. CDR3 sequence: CASSSGQGNYGYTF. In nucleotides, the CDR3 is TGTGCCAGCAGCTCCGGACAGGGCAACTATGGCTACACCTTC.

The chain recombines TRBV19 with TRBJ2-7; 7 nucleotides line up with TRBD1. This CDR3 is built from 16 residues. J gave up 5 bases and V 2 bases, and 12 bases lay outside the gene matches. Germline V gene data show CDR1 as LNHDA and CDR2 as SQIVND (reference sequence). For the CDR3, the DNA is TGTGCCAGTAGTATAAACTACGGACAGGTAGTCAACGAGCAGTACTTC. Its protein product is CASSINYGQVVNEQYF. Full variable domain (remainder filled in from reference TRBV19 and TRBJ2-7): DGGITQSPKYLFRKEGQNVTLSCEQNLNHDAMYWYRQDPGQGLRLIYYSQIVNDFQKGDIAEGYSVSREKKESFPLTVTSAQKNPTAFYLCASSINYGQVVNEQYFGPGTRLTVT.

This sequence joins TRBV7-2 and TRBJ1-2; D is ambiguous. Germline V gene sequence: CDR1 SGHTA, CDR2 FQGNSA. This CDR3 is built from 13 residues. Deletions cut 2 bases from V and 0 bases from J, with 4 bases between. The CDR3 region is CASSLSTNYGYTF. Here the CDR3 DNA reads TGTGCCAGCAGCTTAAGCACTAACTATGGCTACACCTTC. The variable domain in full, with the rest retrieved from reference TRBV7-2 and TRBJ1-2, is GAGVSQSPSNKVTEKGKDVELRCDPISGHTALYWYRQSLGQGLEFLIYFQGNSAPDKSGLPSDRFSAERTGGSVSTLTIQRTQQEDSAVYLCASSLSTNYGYTFGSGTRLTVV.

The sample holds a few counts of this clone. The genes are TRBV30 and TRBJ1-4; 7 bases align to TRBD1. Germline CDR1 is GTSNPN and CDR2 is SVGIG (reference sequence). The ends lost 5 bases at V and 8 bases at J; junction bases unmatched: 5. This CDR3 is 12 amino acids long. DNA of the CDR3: TGTGCCTGGTCAGGGGGAGGCGAAAAACTGTTTTTT. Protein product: CAWSGGGEKLFF.

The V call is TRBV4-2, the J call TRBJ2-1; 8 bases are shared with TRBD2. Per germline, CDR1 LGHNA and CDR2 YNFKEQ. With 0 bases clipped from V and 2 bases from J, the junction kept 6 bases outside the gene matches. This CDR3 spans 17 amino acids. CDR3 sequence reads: CASSQEGGGPTYNEQFF. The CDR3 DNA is TGTGCCAGCAGCCAAGAAGGCGGGGGGCCGACCTACAATGAGCAGTTCTTC.

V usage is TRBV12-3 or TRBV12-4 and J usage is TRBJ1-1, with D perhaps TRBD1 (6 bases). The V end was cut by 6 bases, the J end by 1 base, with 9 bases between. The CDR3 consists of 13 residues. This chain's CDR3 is CASRWTANTEAFF. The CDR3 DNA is TGTGCCAGCAGGTGGACAGCGAACACTGAAGCTTTCTTT.

CDR3 loop: CASSPRDRVDEKLFF. DNA for the CDR3: TGTGCCAGCTCACCAAGGGACAGGGTCGATGAAAAACTGTTTTTT. The chain carries TRBV18 and TRBJ1-4; 9 nucleotides align to TRBD1. This CDR3 spans 15 amino acids. Germline V gene lookup returns CDR1 KGHSH and CDR2 LQKENI. Trimming took 2 bases from V and 6 from J; bases not matched to a gene: 4.

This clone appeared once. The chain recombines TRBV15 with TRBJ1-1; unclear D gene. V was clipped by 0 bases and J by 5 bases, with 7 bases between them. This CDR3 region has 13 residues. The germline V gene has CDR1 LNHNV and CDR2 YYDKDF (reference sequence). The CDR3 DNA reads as TGTGCCACCAGCAGAGAAAAGCGGACTGAAGCTTTCTTT. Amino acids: CATSREKRTEAFF.

CDR3 sequence reads: CASSLDRGNGYTF. CDR3 sequence (DNA): TGTGCCAGCAGTTTAGACAGGGGGAATGGCTACACCTTC. V usage is TRBV12-3 or TRBV12-4 and J usage is TRBJ1-2; 8 positions match TRBD1. V was pared by 1 base and J by 6 bases, with 1 base of the junction left unmatched. The length of the CDR3 is 13 residues.

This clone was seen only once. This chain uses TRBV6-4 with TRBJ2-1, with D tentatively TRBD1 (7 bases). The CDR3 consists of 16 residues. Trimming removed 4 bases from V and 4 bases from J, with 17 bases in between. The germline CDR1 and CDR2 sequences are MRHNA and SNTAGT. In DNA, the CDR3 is TGTGCCAGCAGTGCCTTCGGCGGGACAGCTTACAATGAGCAGTTCTTC. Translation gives CASSAFGGTAYNEQFF.

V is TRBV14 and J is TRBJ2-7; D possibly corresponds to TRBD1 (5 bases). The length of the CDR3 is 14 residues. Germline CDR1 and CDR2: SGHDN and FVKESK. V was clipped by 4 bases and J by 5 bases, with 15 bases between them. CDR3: CASSPRQTANEQYF. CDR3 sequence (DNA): TGTGCCAGCAGCCCTAGACAGACGGCCAACGAGCAGTACTTC.

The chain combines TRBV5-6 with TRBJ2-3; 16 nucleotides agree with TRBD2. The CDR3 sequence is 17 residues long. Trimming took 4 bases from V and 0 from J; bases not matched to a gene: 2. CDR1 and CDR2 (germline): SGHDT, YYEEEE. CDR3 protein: CASSQGLAGGSTDTQYF. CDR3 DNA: TGTGCCAGCAGCCAGGGACTAGCGGGGGGGAGCACAGATACGCAGTATTTT. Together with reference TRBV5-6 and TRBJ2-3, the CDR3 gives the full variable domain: DAGVTQSPTHLIKTRGQQVTLRCSPKSGHDTVSWYQQALGQGPQFIFQYYEEEERQRGNFPDRFSGHQFPNYSSELNVNALLLGDSALYLCASSQGLAGGSTDTQYFGPGTRLTVL.

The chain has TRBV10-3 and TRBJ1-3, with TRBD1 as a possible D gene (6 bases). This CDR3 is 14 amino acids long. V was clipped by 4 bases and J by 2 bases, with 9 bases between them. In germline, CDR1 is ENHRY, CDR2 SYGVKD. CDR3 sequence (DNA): TGTGCCATCAGTGGCGGACAGACTGGAAACACCATATATTTT. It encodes CAISGGQTGNTIYF.

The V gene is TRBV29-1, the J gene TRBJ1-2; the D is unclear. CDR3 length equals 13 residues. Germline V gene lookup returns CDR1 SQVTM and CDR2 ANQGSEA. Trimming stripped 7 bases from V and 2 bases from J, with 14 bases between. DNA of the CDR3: TGCAGCGCCTTGCCCGGCACCAACTATGGCTACACCTTC. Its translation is CSALPGTNYGYTF.

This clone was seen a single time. The CDR3 is CASSYQGPGELFF. The CDR3 nucleotides read TGTGCCAGCAGTTACCAGGGGCCCGGGGAGCTGTTTTTT. The chain uses TRBV6-2 or TRBV6-3 and TRBJ2-2, with D maybe TRBD1 (6 bases). This CDR3 comprises 13 residues. CDR1 MNHEY and CDR2 SVGEGT come from the germline V gene. V lost 2 bases, J lost 6 bases, and 7 bases lay in between.

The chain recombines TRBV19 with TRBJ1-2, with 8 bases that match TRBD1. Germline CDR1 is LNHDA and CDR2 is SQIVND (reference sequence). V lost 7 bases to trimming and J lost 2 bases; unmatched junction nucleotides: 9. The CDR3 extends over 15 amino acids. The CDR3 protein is CASTLVGQENYGYTF. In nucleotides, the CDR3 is TGTGCCAGTACGCTCGTGGGACAGGAAAACTATGGCTACACCTTC.

CDR3 coding DNA: TGTGCCAGCAGCCAAGGCGGGATCACGGGACAATATAATTCACCCCTCCACTTT. Protein: CASSQGGITGQYNSPLHF. The gene calls are TRBV4-2 and TRBJ1-6; possible D gene TRBD1, 6 bases. V lost 1 base to trimming and J lost 4 bases, with 17 bases between them. This CDR3 contains 18 residues. Germline-derived CDR1 and CDR2 are LGHNA and YNFKEQ.

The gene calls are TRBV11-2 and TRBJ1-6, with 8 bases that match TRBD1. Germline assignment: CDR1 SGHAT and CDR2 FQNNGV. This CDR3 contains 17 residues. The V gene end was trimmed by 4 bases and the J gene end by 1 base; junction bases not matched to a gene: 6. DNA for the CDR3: TGTGCCAGCAGCTACCGGGACAGGAGATCCTATAATTCACCCCTCCACTTT. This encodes CASSYRDRRSYNSPLHF.

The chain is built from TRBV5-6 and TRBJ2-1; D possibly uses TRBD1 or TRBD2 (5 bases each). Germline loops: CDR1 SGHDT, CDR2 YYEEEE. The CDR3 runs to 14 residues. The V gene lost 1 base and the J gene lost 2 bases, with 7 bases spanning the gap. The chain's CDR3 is CASSLQGPYNEQFF. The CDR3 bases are TGTGCCAGCAGCTTGCAGGGACCCTACAATGAGCAGTTCTTC.

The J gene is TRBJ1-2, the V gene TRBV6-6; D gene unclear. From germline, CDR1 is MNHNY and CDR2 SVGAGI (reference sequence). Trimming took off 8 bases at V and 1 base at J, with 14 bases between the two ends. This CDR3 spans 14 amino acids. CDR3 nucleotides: TGTGCCAGCGAGGGAACTTATTTTAACTATGGCTACACCTTC. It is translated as CASEGTYFNYGYTF.

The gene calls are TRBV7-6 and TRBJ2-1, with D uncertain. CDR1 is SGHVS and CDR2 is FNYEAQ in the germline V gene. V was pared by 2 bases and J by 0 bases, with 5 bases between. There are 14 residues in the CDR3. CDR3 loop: CASSLLGSYNEQFF. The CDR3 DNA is TGTGCCAGCAGCTTATTAGGCTCCTACAATGAGCAGTTCTTC.

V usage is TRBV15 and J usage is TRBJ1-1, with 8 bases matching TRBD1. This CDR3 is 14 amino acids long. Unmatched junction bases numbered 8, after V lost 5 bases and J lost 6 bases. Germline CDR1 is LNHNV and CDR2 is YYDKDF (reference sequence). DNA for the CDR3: TGTGCCACCAGCCCCCGGGACAGGTCGGCTGAAGCTTTCTTT. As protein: CATSPRDRSAEAFF. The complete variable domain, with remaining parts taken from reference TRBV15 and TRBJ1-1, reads DAMVIQNPRYQVTQFGKPVTLSCSQTLNHNVMYWYQQKSSQAPKLLFHYYDKDFNNEADTPDNFQSRRPNTSFCFLDIRSPGLGDTAMYLCATSPRDRSAEAFFGQGTRLTVV.

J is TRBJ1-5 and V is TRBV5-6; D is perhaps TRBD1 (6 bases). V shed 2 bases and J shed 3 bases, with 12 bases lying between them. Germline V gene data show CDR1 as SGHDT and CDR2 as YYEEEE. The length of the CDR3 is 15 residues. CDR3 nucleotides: TGTGCCAGCAGCTTACAGGGTGCGCTCAATCAGCCCCAGCATTTT. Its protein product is CASSLQGALNQPQHF.

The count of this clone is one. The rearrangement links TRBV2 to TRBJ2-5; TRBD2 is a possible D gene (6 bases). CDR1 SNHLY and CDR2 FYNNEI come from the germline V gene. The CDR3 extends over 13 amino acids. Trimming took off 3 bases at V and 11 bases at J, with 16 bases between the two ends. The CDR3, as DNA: TGTGCCAGCAGTGAGTTACAAAGGGACTCTCAGTACTTC. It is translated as CASSELQRDSQYF.

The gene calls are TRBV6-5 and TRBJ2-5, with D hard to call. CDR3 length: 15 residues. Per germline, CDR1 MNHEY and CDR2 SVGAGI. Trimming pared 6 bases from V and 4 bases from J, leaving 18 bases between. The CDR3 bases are TGTGCCAGCAGCACCCGAACGCGTTTTGGAGAGACCCAGTACTTC. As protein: CASSTRTRFGETQYF.

This chain's CDR3 is CASSWQGGHQETQYF. CDR3 coding DNA: TGTGCCAGCAGTTGGCAGGGAGGACACCAAGAGACCCAGTACTTC. The chain links TRBV27 to TRBJ2-5, with D maybe TRBD2 (6 bases). The CDR3 spans 15 residues. V lost 4 bases and J lost 0, with 12 bases in between. Germline CDR1 and CDR2: MNHEY and SMNVEV (reference sequence).

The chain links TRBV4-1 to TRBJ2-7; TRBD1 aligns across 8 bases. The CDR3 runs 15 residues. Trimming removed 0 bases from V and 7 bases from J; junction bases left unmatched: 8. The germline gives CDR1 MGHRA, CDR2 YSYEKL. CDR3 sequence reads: CASSQEGTGTREQYF. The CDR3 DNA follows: TGCGCCAGCAGCCAAGAAGGGACAGGTACAAGGGAGCAGTACTTC.

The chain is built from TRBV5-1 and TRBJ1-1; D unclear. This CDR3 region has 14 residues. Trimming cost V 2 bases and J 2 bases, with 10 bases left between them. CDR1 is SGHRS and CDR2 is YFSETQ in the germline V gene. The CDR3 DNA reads TGCGCCAGCAGCTTCAGTGGTGACAACACTGAAGCTTTCTTT. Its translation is CASSFSGDNTEAFF.

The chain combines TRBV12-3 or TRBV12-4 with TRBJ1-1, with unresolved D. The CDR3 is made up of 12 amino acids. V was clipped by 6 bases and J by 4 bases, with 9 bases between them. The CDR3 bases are TGTGCCAGCAGCCCGTTGGGCACTGAAGCTTTCTTT. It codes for CASSPLGTEAFF.

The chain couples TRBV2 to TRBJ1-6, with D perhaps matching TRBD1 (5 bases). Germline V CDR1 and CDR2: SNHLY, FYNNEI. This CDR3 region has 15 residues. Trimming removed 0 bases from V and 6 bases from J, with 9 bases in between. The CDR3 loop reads CASSEAGAGNSPLHF. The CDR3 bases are TGTGCCAGCAGTGAAGCAGGGGCCGGTAATTCACCCCTCCACTTT.

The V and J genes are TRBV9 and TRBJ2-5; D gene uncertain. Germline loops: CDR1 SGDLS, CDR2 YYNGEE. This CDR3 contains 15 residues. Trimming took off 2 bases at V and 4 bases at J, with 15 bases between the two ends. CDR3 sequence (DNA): TGTGCCAGCAGCGTCGAGAGTCGATCAGGAGAGACCCAGTACTTC. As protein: CASSVESRSGETQYF.

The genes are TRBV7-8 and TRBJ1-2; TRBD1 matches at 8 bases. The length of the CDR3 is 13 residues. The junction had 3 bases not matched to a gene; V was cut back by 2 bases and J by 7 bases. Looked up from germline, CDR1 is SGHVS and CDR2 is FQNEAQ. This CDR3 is CASSLNRGGGYTF. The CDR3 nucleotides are TGTGCCAGCAGCTTAAACAGGGGGGGTGGCTACACCTTC.